This T cell receptor (beta chain) was observed in a study of cytomegalovirus exposure and HLA in healthy donors. Trimming shortened V by 5 bases and J by 6 bases, and 19 bases separated the two germline ends. CDR3 length equals 15 residues. CDR1 and CDR2 from the germline V gene are SGHVS and FQNEAQ. 60 Vbeta and 13 Jbeta primers were used in PCR. Sequencing used immunoSEQ multiplex PCR; TCRdb keeps in-frame clones, though not all of them. The top ten hold approximately 1.3% of the sample, which has 100,000 or so clones, about three quarters seen once. This sequence originates from a man aged 40-55 years in good health and CMV-seronegative. The rearrangement uses TRBV7-8 and TRBJ1-2; D gene uncertain. Sequencing was performed on PBMCs. The CDR3 nucleotides are TGTGCCAGCAGCCAACGGGTCACCGCGTTGGATGGCTACACCTTC. It specifies CASSQRVTALDGYTF.